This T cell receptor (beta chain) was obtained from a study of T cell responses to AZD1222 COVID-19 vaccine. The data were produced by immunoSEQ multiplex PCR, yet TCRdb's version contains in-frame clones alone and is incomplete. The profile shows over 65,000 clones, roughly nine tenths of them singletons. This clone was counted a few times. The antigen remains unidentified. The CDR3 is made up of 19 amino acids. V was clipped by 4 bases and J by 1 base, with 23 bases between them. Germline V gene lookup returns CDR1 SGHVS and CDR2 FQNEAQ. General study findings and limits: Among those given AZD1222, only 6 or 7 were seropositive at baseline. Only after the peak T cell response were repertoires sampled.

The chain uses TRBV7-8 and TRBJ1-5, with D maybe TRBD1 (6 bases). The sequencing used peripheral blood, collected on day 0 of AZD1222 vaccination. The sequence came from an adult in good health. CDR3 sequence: CASSSTQGGNPSSNQPQHF. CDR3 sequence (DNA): TGTGCCAGCAGCTCGACACAGGGTGGAAACCCGAGCAGCAATCAGCCCCAGCATTTT.